The clone carrying this T cell receptor beta chain was observed a handful of times. Its antigen is not known. These data originate in a study of cytomegalovirus exposure and HLA in healthy donors. Study details: Findings of an earlier analysis included 90 million to 120 million unique TCR beta sequences from some 190 million T cells.

Germline assignment: CDR1 GTSNPN and CDR2 SVGIG (reference sequence). V lost 4 bases to trimming and J lost 2 bases, with 6 bases between them. The CDR3 is 11 residues long. Study conclusions and caveats: CMV serostatus was the only immune exposure information that was available. Researchers reported from a later analysis that most CMV-associated TCR beta chains appeared HLA-restricted. Being indistinguishable, some V segments were excluded, TRBV6-2 and TRBV6-3 among them.

Both 60 Vbeta primers and 13 Jbeta primers went into the PCR. Only in-frame clones appear in the TCRdb table, and some are missing; sequencing was by immunoSEQ multiplex PCR. Of under 200,000 clones in the sample, less than 90% were seen once. This clonotype was sampled from a male donor in good health and CMV-seropositive. The J gene is TRBJ2-7, the V gene TRBV30; unclear D gene. Sequencing input: PBMCs. The chain's CDR3 is CAWKAAYEQYF. In nucleotides, the CDR3 is TGTGCCTGGAAGGCGGCCTACGAGCAGTACTTC.